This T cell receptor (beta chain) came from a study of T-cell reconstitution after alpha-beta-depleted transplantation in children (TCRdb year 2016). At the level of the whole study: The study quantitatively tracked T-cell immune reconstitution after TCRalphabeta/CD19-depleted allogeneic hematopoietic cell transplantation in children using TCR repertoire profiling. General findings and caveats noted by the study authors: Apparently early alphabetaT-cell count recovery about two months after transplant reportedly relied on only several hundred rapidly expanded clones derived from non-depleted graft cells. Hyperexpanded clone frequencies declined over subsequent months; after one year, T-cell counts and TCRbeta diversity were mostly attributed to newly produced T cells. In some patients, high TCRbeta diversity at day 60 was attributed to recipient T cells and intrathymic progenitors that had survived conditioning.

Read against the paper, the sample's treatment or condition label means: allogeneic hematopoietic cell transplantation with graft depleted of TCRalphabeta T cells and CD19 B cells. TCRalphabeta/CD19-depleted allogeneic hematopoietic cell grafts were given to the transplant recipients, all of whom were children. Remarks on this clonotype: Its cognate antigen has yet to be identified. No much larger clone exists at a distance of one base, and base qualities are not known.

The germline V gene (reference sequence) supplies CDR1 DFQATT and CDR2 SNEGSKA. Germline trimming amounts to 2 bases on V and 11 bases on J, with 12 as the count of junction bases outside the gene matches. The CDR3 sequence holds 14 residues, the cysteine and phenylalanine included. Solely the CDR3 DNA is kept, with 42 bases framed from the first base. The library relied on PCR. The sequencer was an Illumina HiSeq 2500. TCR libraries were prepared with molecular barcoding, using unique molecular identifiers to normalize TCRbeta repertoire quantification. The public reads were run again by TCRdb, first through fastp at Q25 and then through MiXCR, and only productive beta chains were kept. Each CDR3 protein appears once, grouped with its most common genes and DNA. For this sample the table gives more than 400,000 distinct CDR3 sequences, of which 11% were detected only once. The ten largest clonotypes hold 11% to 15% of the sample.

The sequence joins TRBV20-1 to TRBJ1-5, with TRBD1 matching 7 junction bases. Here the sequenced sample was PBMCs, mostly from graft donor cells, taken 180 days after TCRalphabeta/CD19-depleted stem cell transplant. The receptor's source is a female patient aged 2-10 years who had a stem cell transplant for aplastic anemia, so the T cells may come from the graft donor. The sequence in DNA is TGCAGTGCTAGACCGGGACAGCCCAATGGGGCCCAGCATTTT. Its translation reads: CSARPGQPNGAQHF.